The 30 T cell receptor beta chains given below trace back to one sample, sequenced in a study of graft-versus-host responses after intestinal transplantation. These receptors lack a known antigen. Assay used: immunoSEQ multiplex PCR; TCRdb lists only in-frame clones, some missing. Of roughly 110,000 clones listed, about 91% are singletons. Material: unstimulated CD4+ T cells sorted from spleen or lymph node cells, obtained before transplant. The receptors here all came from a human donor who was the organ donor for an intestinal transplant.

This clone was observed once. The J gene is TRBJ1-2, the V gene TRBV5-6; D uncertain. Germline-derived CDR1 and CDR2 are SGHDT and YYEEEE. This CDR3 spans 14 amino acids. V was shortened by 3 bases and J by 8 bases, with 17 bases between the two germline ends. CDR3 nucleotides: TGTGCCAGCAGCTCCCCGGTTCGGGCAGGCGGCTACACCTTC. Translating it yields CASSSPVRAGGYTF.

A note on this clone: The junction does not match germline at one end; this may be a read error. In nucleotides, the CDR3 is TGTGCCAGCACTGAACAGCGGGGACAGGGTGGCGGGGAGCTGTTTTTT. This codes for CASTEQRGQGGGELFF. The rearrangement joins TRBV2 to TRBJ2-2; 9 bases map to TRBD1. Germline V gene lookup returns CDR1 SNHLY and CDR2 FYNNEI. The CDR3 loop spans 16 amino acids.

For the CDR3, the DNA is TGTGCCAGCAGCTTGGTACAGGGTAACACCGGGGAGCTGTTTTTT. Translated: CASSLVQGNTGELFF. The chain links TRBV5-4 to TRBJ2-2; a possible D gene is TRBD1 (6 bases). The germline V gene has CDR1 SGHNT and CDR2 YYREEE (reference sequence). This CDR3 is 15 amino acids long. With 0 bases removed from V and 2 bases from J, the gap between germline ends came to 8 bases. The full variable domain, its missing parts supplied by reference TRBV5-4 and TRBJ2-2, is ETGVTQSPTHLIKTRGQQVTLRCSSQSGHNTVSWYQQALGQGPQFIFQYYREEENGRGNFPPRFSGLQFPNYSSELNVNALELDDSALYLCASSLVQGNTGELFFGEGSRLTVL.

The rearrangement links TRBV5-5 to TRBJ2-6; the D gene is possibly TRBD2 (6 bases). V lost 5 bases, J lost 4 bases, and 16 bases lay in between. Per germline, CDR1 SGHKS and CDR2 YYEKEE (reference sequence). This CDR3 comprises 16 residues. The chain's CDR3 is CASSDSGLGGANVLTF. The CDR3 nucleotides read TGTGCCAGCAGTGACAGCGGGCTGGGAGGGGCCAACGTCCTGACTTTC.

This clone was detected a few times. V gene TRBV11-3 combines with J gene TRBJ2-1, with D possibly matching TRBD1 (6 bases). V was pared by 7 bases and J by 4 bases, with 11 bases between. This CDR3 is 13 amino acids long. From germline, CDR1 is SGHNT and CDR2 YENEEA. CDR3 sequence: CASNPGQYNEQFF. The DNA of the CDR3 is TGTGCCAGCAACCCTGGACAGTACAATGAGCAGTTCTTC.

The rearrangement uses TRBV5-1 and TRBJ1-2; D not resolved. The CDR3 is 11 amino acids. The germline V gene has CDR1 SGHRS and CDR2 YFSETQ. Trimming pared 4 bases from V and 7 bases from J, leaving 8 bases between. CDR3 amino acids: CASSGEAGYTF. CDR3 DNA sequence: TGCGCCAGCAGCGGGGAGGCTGGCTACACCTTC.

The genes are TRBV6-1 and TRBJ1-1, with TRBD1 matching 8 bases. This CDR3 comprises 14 residues. Per germline, CDR1 MNHNS and CDR2 SASEGT. After removal of 6 bases from V and 1 base from J, the junction contained 4 bases not matched to a gene. The CDR3 bases are TGTGCCAGCAGGCTTGGGACAGGGAACACTGAAGCTTTCTTT. Its translation: CASRLGTGNTEAFF.

This chain joins TRBV9 and TRBJ2-3; D is ambiguous. CDR1 and CDR2 (germline): SGDLS, YYNGEE. There are 14 residues in the CDR3. V was clipped by 2 bases and J by 6 bases, with 13 bases between them. CDR3 DNA: TGTGCCAGCAGCGTCCGAGAATCCGCGGATACGCAGTATTTT. It is translated as CASSVRESADTQYF. Full variable domain (outside the CDR3, taken from reference TRBV9 and TRBJ2-3): DSGVTQTPKHLITATGQRVTLRCSPRSGDLSVYWYQQSLDQGLQFLIQYYNGEERAKGNILERFSAQQFPDLHSELNLSSLELGDSALYFCASSVRESADTQYFGPGTRLTVL.

The rearrangement links TRBV18 to TRBJ2-7; either TRBD1 or TRBD2 may supply D (5 bases each). The germline V gene encodes CDR1 KGHSH and CDR2 LQKENI. The CDR3 has 16 residues. The V and J ends lost 5 bases and 0 bases respectively, with 17 bases between them. The CDR3: CASSSGVGRSSYEQYF. Here the CDR3 DNA reads TGTGCCAGCTCATCCGGGGTGGGACGGAGCTCCTACGAGCAGTACTTC. The whole variable domain, remainder taken from reference TRBV18 and TRBJ2-7, is NAGVMQNPRHLVRRRGQEARLRCSPMKGHSHVYWYRQLPEEGLKFMVYLQKENIIDESGMPKERFSAEFPKEGPSILRIQQVVRGDSAAYFCASSSGVGRSSYEQYFGPGTRLTVT.

The chain recombines TRBV12-2 with TRBJ2-1; the DNA was not compared with TRBD2, the D call given in the table. TRBV12-2 is a recognized pseudogene. The CDR3 consists of 19 residues. Here the CDR3 DNA reads TGTGCAAGTCGCTTAGTTGAGCTCGGGGCGGGATACTCCTACAATGAGCAGTTCTTC. Translation: CASRLVELGAGYSYNEQFF.

The count of this clone is one. The J gene is TRBJ1-1, the V gene TRBV28, with D tentatively TRBD1 (5 bases). V was clipped by 6 bases and J by 7 bases, with 12 bases between them. The CDR3 consists of 12 residues. Germline V gene data show CDR1 as MDHEN and CDR2 as SYDVKM. CDR3 bases: TGTGCCAGCAGAAGCACGGGGCGTGAAGCTTTCTTT. Encoded protein: CASRSTGREAFF.

The sample holds one count of this clone. This chain connects TRBV5-4 to TRBJ2-5, with D tentatively TRBD1 (6 bases). CDR3 length: 15 amino acids. Deletions cut 0 bases from V and 0 bases from J, with 9 bases between. Germline V gives CDR1 SGHNT, CDR2 YYREEE (reference sequence). The CDR3 bases are TGTGCCAGCAGCTTGGCCAACAGGGACCAAGAGACCCAGTACTTC. Translation: CASSLANRDQETQYF.

The chain couples TRBV29-1 to TRBJ2-1, with TRBD1 matching over 11 bases. Per germline, CDR1 SQVTM and CDR2 ANQGSEA. The CDR3 has 18 amino acids. The CDR3 reads CIDFSDRGPSTGCNEQFF. The CDR3 bases are TGCATCGACTTTTCGGACAGGGGGCCAAGCACAGGTTGCAATGAGCAGTTCTTC.

The chain combines TRBV7-6 with TRBJ2-2; 8 bases are shared with TRBD1. Trimming removed 9 bases from V and 5 bases from J; junction bases left unmatched: 5. CDR3 length equals 13 residues. Per germline, CDR1 SGHVS and CDR2 FNYEAQ. The CDR3 sequence is CARRTGRTGELFF. The CDR3 DNA follows: TGTGCCAGGCGGACAGGGCGGACCGGGGAGCTGTTTTTT.

CDR3 nucleotide sequence: TGTGCCAGCTCACGCCGGGACCGTCTCTACGAGCAGTACTTC. Translated, it gives CASSRRDRLYEQYF. The V call is TRBV18, the J call TRBJ2-7; D could derive from TRBD1 or TRBD2 (5 bases each). The CDR3 contains 14 residues. V was cut by 4 bases and J by 3 bases, with 13 bases left in between. CDR1 and CDR2 (germline): KGHSH, LQKENI.

The J gene is TRBJ2-1, the V gene TRBV5-1, with D perhaps TRBD2 (5 bases). Germline V CDR1 and CDR2: SGHRS, YFSETQ. The V end was cut by 1 base, the J end by 6 bases, with 11 bases between. The CDR3 is made up of 14 amino acids. CDR3 sequence: CASSLFRLINEQFF. For the CDR3, the DNA is TGCGCCAGCAGCTTGTTTAGACTAATCAATGAGCAGTTCTTC. The variable domain in full, completed from reference TRBV5-1 and TRBJ2-1, reads KAGVTQTPRYLIKTRGQQVTLSCSPISGHRSVSWYQQTPGQGLQFLFEYFSETQRNKGNFPGRFSGRQFSNSRSEMNVSTLELGDSALYLCASSLFRLINEQFFGPGTRLTVL.

This chain joins TRBV6-1 and TRBJ1-4; no firm D call. The CDR3 spans 15 residues. V lost 6 bases and J 4 bases, leaving 15 bases between the germline ends. Looked up from germline, CDR1 is MNHNS and CDR2 is SASEGT. The CDR3 DNA sequence: TGTGCCAGCAGCCAAGTGGGGTACCATAATGAAAAACTGTTTTTT. The encoded protein is CASSQVGYHNEKLFF.

This chain uses TRBV29-1 with TRBJ2-7, with D tentatively TRBD1 or TRBD2 (5 bases each). CDR1 is SQVTM, CDR2 ANQGSEA, per germline. V gave up 6 bases and J gave up 2 bases, with 11 bases separating them. The length of the CDR3 is 12 residues. The CDR3 spells CSVRGDPYEQYF. The CDR3 region has the DNA TGCAGCGTACGAGGGGACCCCTACGAGCAGTACTTC.

The chain combines TRBV5-4 with TRBJ1-2; D is ambiguous. CDR1 SGHNT and CDR2 YYREEE come from the germline V gene (reference sequence). The length of the CDR3 is 12 residues. With 1 base removed from V and 10 bases from J, the gap between germline ends came to 11 bases. CDR3 sequence (DNA): TGTGCCAGCAGCTTGCTTGACCTAGACTACACCTTC. Translating gives CASSLLDLDYTF.

The CDR3: CASSPRYNEQFF. The CDR3 DNA is TGCGCCAGCAGCCCGCGATACAATGAGCAGTTCTTC. J is TRBJ2-1 and V is TRBV5-1; unclear D gene. V was clipped by 4 bases and J by 4 bases, with 6 bases between them. CDR3 length equals 12 residues. The germline CDR1 and CDR2 sequences are SGHRS and YFSETQ.

The gene calls are TRBV10-3 and TRBJ2-3; D may be TRBD1 (6 bases). Germline assignment: CDR1 ENHRY and CDR2 SYGVKD. V lost 3 bases and J lost 1, with 11 bases in between. This CDR3 is 15 amino acids long. The CDR3 DNA reads TGTGCCATCAGTGATGTGACAGGCCGCACAGATACGCAGTATTTT. Amino acid sequence: CAISDVTGRTDTQYF.

The genes are TRBV15 and TRBJ2-3; D gene unclear. V lost 0 bases to trimming and J lost 0 bases, with 10 bases between them. This CDR3 is built from 16 residues. Germline CDR1 LNHNV, CDR2 YYDKDF (reference sequence). DNA of the CDR3: TGTGCCACCAGCAGAGATTCCCCCCGAAGCACAGATACGCAGTATTTT. The encoded protein is CATSRDSPRSTDTQYF.

The chain is built from TRBV5-4 and TRBJ2-2; no clear D gene. Trimming stripped 6 bases from V and 4 bases from J, with 10 bases between. Germline loops: CDR1 SGHNT, CDR2 YYREEE (reference sequence). The CDR3 has 13 amino acids. The CDR3 loop reads CASTKGPTGELFF. Written as DNA, the CDR3 is TGTGCCAGCACGAAAGGTCCCACCGGGGAGCTGTTTTTT. The complete variable domain, with remaining parts taken from reference TRBV5-4 and TRBJ2-2, reads ETGVTQSPTHLIKTRGQQVTLRCSSQSGHNTVSWYQQALGQGPQFIFQYYREEENGRGNFPPRFSGLQFPNYSSELNVNALELDDSALYLCASTKGPTGELFFGEGSRLTVL.

DNA of the CDR3: TGTGCCAGCAGTGAAGTGTTACATCAGCCCCAGCATTTT. Translation: CASSEVLHQPQHF. The chain uses TRBV6-5 and TRBJ1-5; D not resolved. The CDR3 is 13 amino acids. Germline V gene sequence: CDR1 MNHEY, CDR2 SVGAGI. V lost 5 bases, J lost 5 bases, and 10 bases lay in between.

V gene TRBV7-9 combines with J gene TRBJ1-4; 10 bases are a match to TRBD1. The CDR3 sequence is 15 residues long. The V segment lost 2 bases and the J segment 8 bases; nucleotides outside the gene matches: 5. CDR1 and CDR2 from the germline V gene are SEHNR and FQNEAQ (reference sequence). CDR3 nucleotides: TGTGCCAGCAGCTTACCGGGACAGGGGAAAGAAAAACTGTTTTTT. It yields the protein CASSLPGQGKEKLFF.

This clone was recorded once. V is TRBV30 and J is TRBJ1-5; the D is unclear. Per germline, CDR1 GTSNPN and CDR2 SVGIG (reference sequence). The V end lost 4 bases, the J end lost 3 bases, and 10 bases lay between the germline ends. The CDR3 covers 13 residues. CDR3 coding DNA: TGTGCCTGGAATGCAGATTTCAATCAGCCCCAGCATTTT. Residues: CAWNADFNQPQHF.

The chain links TRBV5-4 to TRBJ2-5; 12 nucleotides line up with TRBD2. CDR3 length: 16 amino acids. Germline CDR1 and CDR2: SGHNT and YYREEE (reference sequence). With 4 bases clipped from V and 4 bases from J, the junction kept 8 bases outside the gene matches. The CDR3 region has the DNA TGTGCCAGCAGCACACGGACTAGCGGGGTAATAGAGACCCAGTACTTC. This translates into CASSTRTSGVIETQYF.

The genes are TRBV19 and TRBJ1-6, with D possibly matching TRBD1 (6 bases). V lost 6 bases to trimming and J lost 13 bases, with 19 bases between them. From germline, CDR1 is LNHDA and CDR2 SQIVND (reference sequence). The CDR3 runs to 14 residues. The CDR3 loop reads CASRRTAGLLPLHF. The CDR3 coding sequence is TGTGCCAGTAGGAGGACAGCGGGGCTTTTGCCCCTCCACTTT.

The rearrangement uses TRBV5-6 and TRBJ2-3; TRBD2 aligns across 16 bases. The CDR3 has 16 residues. Germline lookup yields CDR1 SGHDT and CDR2 YYEEEE. The V and J ends lost 1 base and 6 bases, in that order; junction bases with no gene match: 2. The CDR3 here is CASSLPGLAGGDTQYF. The CDR3 bases are TGTGCCAGCAGCTTGCCGGGACTAGCGGGAGGGGATACGCAGTATTTT. The full variable domain, rest sourced from reference TRBV5-6 and TRBJ2-3, is DAGVTQSPTHLIKTRGQQVTLRCSPKSGHDTVSWYQQALGQGPQFIFQYYEEEERQRGNFPDRFSGHQFPNYSSELNVNALLLGDSALYLCASSLPGLAGGDTQYFGPGTRLTVL.

The V and J genes are TRBV5-4 and TRBJ1-4, with D possibly matching TRBD1 (6 bases). Germline lookup yields CDR1 SGHNT and CDR2 YYREEE (reference sequence). The CDR3 consists of 14 residues. V lost 4 bases to trimming and J lost 5 bases, with 12 bases between them. The CDR3 DNA follows: TGTGCCAGCAGCCCGGACAGAAACAATGAAAAACTGTTTTTT. Translation: CASSPDRNNEKLFF.